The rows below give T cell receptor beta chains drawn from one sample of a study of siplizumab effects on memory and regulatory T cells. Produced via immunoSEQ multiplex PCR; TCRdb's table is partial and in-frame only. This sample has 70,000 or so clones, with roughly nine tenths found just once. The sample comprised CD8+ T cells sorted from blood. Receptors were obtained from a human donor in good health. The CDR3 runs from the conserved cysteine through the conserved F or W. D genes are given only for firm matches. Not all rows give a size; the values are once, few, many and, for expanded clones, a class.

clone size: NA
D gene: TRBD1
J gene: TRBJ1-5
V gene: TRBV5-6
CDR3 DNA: TGTGCCAGCAGCCTACAGGGGATGAGCAATCAGCCCCAGCATTTT
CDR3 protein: CASSLQGMSNQPQHF

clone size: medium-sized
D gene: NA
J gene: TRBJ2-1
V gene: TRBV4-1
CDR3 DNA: TGCGCCAGCAGCACCCCCCCGCAGTACAATGAGCAGTTCTTC
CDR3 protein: CASSTPPQYNEQFF

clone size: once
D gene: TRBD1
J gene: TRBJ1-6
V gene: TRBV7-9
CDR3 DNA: TGTGCCAGCAGTCTGACAGGGGCCGATTCACCCCTCCACTTT
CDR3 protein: CASSLTGADSPLHF

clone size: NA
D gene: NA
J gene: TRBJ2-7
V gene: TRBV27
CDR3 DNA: TGTGCCAGCAGTTTAGGGGAAACCTACGAGCAGTACTTC
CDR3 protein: CASSLGETYEQYF

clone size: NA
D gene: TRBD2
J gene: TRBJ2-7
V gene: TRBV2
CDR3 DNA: TGTGCCAGCAGTGAATGGCGGGGGGCCGCCTACGAGCAGTACTTC
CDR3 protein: CASSEWRGAAYEQYF

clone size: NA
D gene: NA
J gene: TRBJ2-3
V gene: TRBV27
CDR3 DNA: TGTGCCAGCAGTTTGGGGTTTTCGTCCACAGATACGCAGTATTTT
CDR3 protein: CASSLGFSSTDTQYF

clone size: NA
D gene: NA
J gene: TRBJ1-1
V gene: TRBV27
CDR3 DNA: TGTGCCAGCAGCCCGACTCTTTTGATGAACACTGAAGCTTTCTTT
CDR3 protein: CASSPTLLMNTEAFF

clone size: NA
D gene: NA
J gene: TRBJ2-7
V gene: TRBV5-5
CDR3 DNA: TGTGCCAGCGCCCGCAACGGCGAGCAGTACTTC
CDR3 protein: CASARNGEQYF

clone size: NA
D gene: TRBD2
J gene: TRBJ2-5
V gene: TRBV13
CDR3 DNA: TGTGCCAGCAGCTCAGTGACTAGCTTCGGGGAGACCCAGTACTTC
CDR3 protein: CASSSVTSFGETQYF

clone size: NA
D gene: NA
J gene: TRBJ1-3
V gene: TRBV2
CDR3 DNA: TGTGCCAGCAGTGCGGCGGTCTACTCTGGAAACACCATATATTTT
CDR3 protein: CASSAAVYSGNTIYF

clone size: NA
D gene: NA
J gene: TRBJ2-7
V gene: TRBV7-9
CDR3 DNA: TGTGCCAGCAGCTTAGCCTCCCCGGCCGTTGCCGAGCAGTACTTC
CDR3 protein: CASSLASPAVAEQYF

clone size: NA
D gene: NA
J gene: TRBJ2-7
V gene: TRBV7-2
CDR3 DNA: TGTGCCAGCAGCTTACTAACGGGGGCCGAGCAGTACTTC
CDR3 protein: CASSLLTGAEQYF

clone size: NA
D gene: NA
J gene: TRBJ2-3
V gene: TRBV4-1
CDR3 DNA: TGCGCCAGCAGCGGGGTGTCAGATACGCAGTATTTT
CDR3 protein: CASSGVSDTQYF

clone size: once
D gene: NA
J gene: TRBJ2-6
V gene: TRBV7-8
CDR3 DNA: TGTGCCAGCAGCTCTGTGCCCCGCTCTGGGGCCAACGTCCTGACTTTC
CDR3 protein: CASSSVPRSGANVLTF

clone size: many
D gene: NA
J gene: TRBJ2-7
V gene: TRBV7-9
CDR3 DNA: TGTGCCAGCAGCGCAATACTGTCCTACGAGCAGTACTTC
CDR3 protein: CASSAILSYEQYF

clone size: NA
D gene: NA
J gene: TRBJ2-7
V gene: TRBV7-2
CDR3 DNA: TGTGCCAGCAGCCCATACCACAGGGAGTACGAGCAGTACTTC
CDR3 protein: CASSPYHREYEQYF

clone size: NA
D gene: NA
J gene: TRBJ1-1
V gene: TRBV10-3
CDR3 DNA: TGTGCCATCAGTGAGGGGGGAATGAACACTGAAGCTTTCTTT
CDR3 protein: CAISEGGMNTEAFF

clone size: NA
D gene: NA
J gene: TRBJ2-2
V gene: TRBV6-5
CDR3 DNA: TGTGCCAGCAGATCAGATGCCGGGGAGCTGTTTTTT
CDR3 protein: CASRSDAGELFF

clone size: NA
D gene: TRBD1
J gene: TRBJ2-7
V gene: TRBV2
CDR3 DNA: TGTGCCAGCAGTCAAACCCCCGGGACAGGGGCCTTCTACGAGCAGTACTTC
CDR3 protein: CASSQTPGTGAFYEQYF

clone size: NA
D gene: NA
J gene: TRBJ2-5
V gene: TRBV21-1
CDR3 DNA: TGTGCCAGCAGGCGGGAGACCCAGTACTTC
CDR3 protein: CASRRETQYF

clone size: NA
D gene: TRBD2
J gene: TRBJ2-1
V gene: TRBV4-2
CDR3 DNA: TGTGCCAGCAGCTGGACTAGCGGGGGGAATGAGCAGTTCTTC
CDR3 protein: CASSWTSGGNEQFF

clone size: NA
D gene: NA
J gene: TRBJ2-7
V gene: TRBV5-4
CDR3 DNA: TGTGCCAGCAGCTTGGCCACAGAAGCCTACGAGCAGTACTTC
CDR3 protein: CASSLATEAYEQYF

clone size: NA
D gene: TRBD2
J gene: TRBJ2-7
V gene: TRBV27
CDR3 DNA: TGTGCCAGCAGTTCCGGGACTAGCGGGGGCGAGCAGTACTTC
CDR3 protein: CASSSGTSGGEQYF

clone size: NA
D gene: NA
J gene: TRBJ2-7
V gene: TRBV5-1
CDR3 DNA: TGCGCCAGCAGCTTGGCGTCGTCCGGCCTTGGAGGGAACGAGCAGTACTTC
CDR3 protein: CASSLASSGLGGNEQYF

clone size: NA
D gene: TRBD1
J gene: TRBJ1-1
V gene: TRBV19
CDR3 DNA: TGTGCCAGTAGTATGGGACAGGGGAACACTGAAGCTTTCTTT
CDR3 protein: CASSMGQGNTEAFF

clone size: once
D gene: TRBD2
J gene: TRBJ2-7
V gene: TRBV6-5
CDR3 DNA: TGTGCCAGCAGTCCCACACTAGCGGGGAACTACGAGCAGTACTTC
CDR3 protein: CASSPTLAGNYEQYF

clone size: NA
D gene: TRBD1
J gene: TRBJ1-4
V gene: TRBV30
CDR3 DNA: TGTGCCGGCTCCCCGGGACAGGGGAATGAAAAACTGTTTTTT
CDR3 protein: CAGSPGQGNEKLFF

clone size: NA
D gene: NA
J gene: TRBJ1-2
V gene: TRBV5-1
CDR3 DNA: TGCGCCAGCAGCTTGGCAGCAGGGGTAGAGGGCTACACCTTC
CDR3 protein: CASSLAAGVEGYTF

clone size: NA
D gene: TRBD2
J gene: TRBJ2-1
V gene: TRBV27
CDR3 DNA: TGTGCCAGCAGTAACCGGGGGGAGTACAATGAGCAGTTCTTC
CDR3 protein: CASSNRGEYNEQFF

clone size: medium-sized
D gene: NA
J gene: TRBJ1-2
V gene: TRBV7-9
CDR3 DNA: TGTGCCAGCAGCTTAGACAATTCAGGCTATGGCTACACCTTC
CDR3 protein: CASSLDNSGYGYTF

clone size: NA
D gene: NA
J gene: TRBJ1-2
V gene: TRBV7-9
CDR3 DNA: TGTGCCAGCAGCCCAGGGGTTGGCTACACCTTC
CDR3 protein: CASSPGVGYTF

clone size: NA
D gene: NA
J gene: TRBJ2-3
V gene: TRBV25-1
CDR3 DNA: TGTGCCAGCAATCCGGGACTGGGAACTAATACGCAGTATTTT
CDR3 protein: CASNPGLGTNTQYF

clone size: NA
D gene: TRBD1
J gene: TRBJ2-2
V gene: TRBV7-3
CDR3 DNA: TGTGCCAGCAGCTGGGGACAGGGGGCGGCGAACACCGGGGAGCTGTTTTTT
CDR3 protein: CASSWGQGAANTGELFF

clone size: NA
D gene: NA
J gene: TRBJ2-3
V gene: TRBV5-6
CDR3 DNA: TGTGCCAGCAGTTATACAGGGAGCACAGATACGCAGTATTTT
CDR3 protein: CASSYTGSTDTQYF

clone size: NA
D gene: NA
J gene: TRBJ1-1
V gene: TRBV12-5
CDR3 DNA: TGTGCTAGCCGGGGACACTTTAACACTGAAGCTTTCTTT
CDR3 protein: CASRGHFNTEAFF

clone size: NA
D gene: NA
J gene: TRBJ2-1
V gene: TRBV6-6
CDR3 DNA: TGTGCCAGCAGTTACCTACAGGCCATCTCCTACAATGAGCAGTTCTTC
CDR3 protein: CASSYLQAISYNEQFF

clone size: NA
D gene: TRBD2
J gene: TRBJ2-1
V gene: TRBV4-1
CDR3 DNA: TGCGCCAGCAGCCCCCACCTAGCGGGGGAGTACAATGAGCAGTTCTTC
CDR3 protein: CASSPHLAGEYNEQFF

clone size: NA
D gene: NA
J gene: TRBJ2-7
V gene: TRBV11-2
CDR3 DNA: TGTGCCAGCAGCTTAGATTGGAGGATCGCCTACGAGCAGTACTTC
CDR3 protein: CASSLDWRIAYEQYF

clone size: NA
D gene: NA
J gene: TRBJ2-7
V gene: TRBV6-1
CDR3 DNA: TGTGCCAGCAGATTAGACTTTTGGAGCTCCTACGAGCAGTACTTC
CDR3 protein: CASRLDFWSSYEQYF

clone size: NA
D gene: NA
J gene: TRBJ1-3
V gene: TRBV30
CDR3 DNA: TGTGCCTGGAGACCGGCAGGGGCTGGAAACACCATATATTTT
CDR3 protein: CAWRPAGAGNTIYF

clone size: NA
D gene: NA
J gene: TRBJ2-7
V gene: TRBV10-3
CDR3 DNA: TGTGCCATCAGTGGCCCGGACTTAGCTTACGAGCAGTACTTC
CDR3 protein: CAISGPDLAYEQYF

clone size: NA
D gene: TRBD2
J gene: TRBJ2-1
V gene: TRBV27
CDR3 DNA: TGTGCCAGCAGTACCCTGCTAGCGGGAACCTACAATGAGCAGTTCTTC
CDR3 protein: CASSTLLAGTYNEQFF

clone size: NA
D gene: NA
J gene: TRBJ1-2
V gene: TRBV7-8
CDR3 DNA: TGTGCCAGCAGCCATATATCGGGCTATGGCTACACCTTC
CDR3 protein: CASSHISGYGYTF

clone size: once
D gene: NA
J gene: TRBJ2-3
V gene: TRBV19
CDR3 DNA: TGTGCCAGCGACCCTGGGGCAGATACGCAGTATTTT
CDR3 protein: CASDPGADTQYF

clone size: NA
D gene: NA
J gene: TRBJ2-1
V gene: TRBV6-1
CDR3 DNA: TGTGCCAGCAGTGAAGCGACGGCCTACAATGAGCAGTTCTTC
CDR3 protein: CASSEATAYNEQFF

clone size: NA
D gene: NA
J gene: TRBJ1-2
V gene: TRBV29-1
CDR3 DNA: TGCAGCGATATAAACGGACAGAACTATGGCTACACCTTC
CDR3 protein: CSDINGQNYGYTF

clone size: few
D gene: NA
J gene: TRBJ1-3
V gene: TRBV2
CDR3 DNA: TGTGCCAGCAGGGGCGCTATCATCGACCACTCTGGAAACACCATATATTTT
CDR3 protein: CASRGAIIDHSGNTIYF